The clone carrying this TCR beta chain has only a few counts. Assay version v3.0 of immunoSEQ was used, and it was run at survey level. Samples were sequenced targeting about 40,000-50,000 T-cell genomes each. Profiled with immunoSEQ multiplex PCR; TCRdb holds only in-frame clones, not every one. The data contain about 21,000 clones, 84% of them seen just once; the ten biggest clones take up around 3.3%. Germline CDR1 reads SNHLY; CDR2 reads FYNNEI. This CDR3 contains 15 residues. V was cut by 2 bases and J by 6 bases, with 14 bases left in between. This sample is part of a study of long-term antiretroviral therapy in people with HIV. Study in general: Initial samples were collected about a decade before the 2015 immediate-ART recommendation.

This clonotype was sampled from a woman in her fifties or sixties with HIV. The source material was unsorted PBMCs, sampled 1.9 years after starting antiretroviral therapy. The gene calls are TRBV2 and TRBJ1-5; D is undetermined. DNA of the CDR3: TGTGCCAGCAGTGAAAACCAGGCCCGCGGTCAGCCCCAGCATTTT. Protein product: CASSENQARGQPQHF.